The source of this TCR beta chain is a study of blood T cell repertoires in COVID-19. Study-wide context: Sample material is recorded as cDNA or gDNA derived from T cells, B-cell-depleted T cells, or PBMCs.

V was clipped by 6 bases and J by 5 bases, with 10 bases between them. This CDR3 comprises 12 residues. Germline V gene lookup returns CDR1 LNHDA and CDR2 SQIVND (reference sequence). Some clones are missing from TCRdb's copy, which holds only in-frame ones; the method was immunoSEQ multiplex PCR. The sample consists of about 200,000 clones, around 92% of them appearing once. V usage is TRBV19 and J usage is TRBJ1-2; possibly TRBD1 for D (6 bases). The sequence derives from a woman aged 25 to 39 with acute COVID-19. Input material: PBMCs or T cells enriched from blood (not recorded which). The DNA of the CDR3 is TGTGCCAGTAGCCACGGACAGTATGGCTACACCTTC. It yields the protein CASSHGQYGYTF. The full variable domain, rest sourced from reference TRBV19 and TRBJ1-2, is DGGITQSPKYLFRKEGQNVTLSCEQNLNHDAMYWYRQDPGQGLRLIYYSQIVNDFQKGDIAEGYSVSREKKESFPLTVTSAQKNPTAFYLCASSHGQYGYTFGSGTRLTVV.